This passage covers 14 T cell receptor beta chains from one sample sequenced in a study of T cell repertoires in cytomegalovirus infection. TCRdb re-analysed the reads in MiXCR, keeping a single row per CDR3 protein. The sample lists roughly 130,000 distinct CDR3 sequences, more than 20% seen once, with roughly 35% in the top ten. No antigen is known for these receptors. Sequenced: PBMCs, sequenced either directly or after in vitro stimulation (not recorded which). Receptor source: a human donor in good health (CMV status not recorded). Some clones in this sample may be carry-over from other donors' samples.

This clonotype has just a few counts. The gene calls are TRBV10-3 and TRBJ2-7, with a possible D match to TRBD2 (6 bases). The ends were cut back, 3 bases at V and 3 bases at J, with 18 bases in the middle. CDR3 size: 16 residues. Germline CDR1 and CDR2: ENHRY and SYGVKD. As DNA, the CDR3 is TGTGCCATCAGTGATCCAACGGGAGTTTCTGACTACGAGCAGTACTTC. It codes for CAISDPTGVSDYEQYF.

V usage is TRBV28 and J usage is TRBJ2-2; the match to TRBD1 covers 9 bases. This CDR3 region has 15 residues. The J segment lost 5 bases and the V segment lost 1 base, leaving 2 bases of the junction unmatched. Germline CDR1 MDHEN, CDR2 SYDVKM. In DNA, the CDR3 is TGTGCCAGCAGTTTATCGACAGGGGGAACCGGGGAGCTGTTTTTT. This codes for CASSLSTGGTGELFF.

The J gene is TRBJ1-2, the V gene TRBV4-3; possible D gene TRBD1, 5 bases. Trimming shortened V by 1 base and J by 1 base, and 7 bases separated the two germline ends. The CDR3 has 14 residues. Germline values: CDR1 LGHNA, CDR2 YSLEER. CDR3 sequence reads: CASSQVGDNYGYTF. CDR3 DNA: TGCGCCAGCAGCCAAGTAGGGGATAACTATGGCTACACCTTC.

This clonotype was seen more than once but under ten times. The chain links TRBV20-1 to TRBJ2-7; D is unresolved. Germline V lookup: CDR1 DFQATT, CDR2 SNEGSKA (reference sequence). With 3 bases removed from V and 1 base from J, the gap between germline ends came to 10 bases. The CDR3 loop spans 13 amino acids. The CDR3: CSARSDPSYEQYF. CDR3 coding DNA: TGCAGTGCTAGGTCCGATCCATCCTACGAGCAGTACTTC.

The gene calls are TRBV12-3 or TRBV12-4 and TRBJ2-3; D not resolved. This CDR3 region has 13 residues. The ends were cut back, 6 bases at V and 6 bases at J, with 13 bases in the middle. CDR3 sequence reads: CASSPSGLDTQYF. CDR3 in DNA: TGTGCCAGCAGCCCTTCGGGCTTGGATACGCAGTATTTT.

This clonotype was picked up many times. The chain recombines TRBV7-2 with TRBJ1-3, with unresolved D. Looked up from germline, CDR1 is SGHTA and CDR2 is FQGNSA. Trimming left V 5 bases short and J 0 bases short, with 11 bases between. CDR3 length: 15 residues. As DNA, the CDR3 is TGTGCCAGCAGCAAGGACGCATCCTCTGGAAACACCATATATTTT. Its protein product is CASSKDASSGNTIYF.

V usage is TRBV28 and J usage is TRBJ1-5; D gene unclear. Germline loops: CDR1 MDHEN, CDR2 SYDVKM. V shed 6 bases and J shed 6 bases, with 15 bases lying between them. This CDR3 spans 14 amino acids. CDR3 bases: TGTGCCAGCAGCCTTCCGGACTACAGTCAGCCCCAGCATTTT. Translating gives CASSLPDYSQPQHF.

This clonotype was recorded a few times. The rearrangement links TRBV6-5 to TRBJ2-3; no definite D call. The CDR3 is 21 residues long. V dropped 1 base and J dropped 0 bases, with 26 bases sitting between them. The V gene's germline CDR1 is MNHEY and CDR2 SVGAGI. Here the CDR3 reads CASSYLSSRHVSPSSTDTQYF. The CDR3 DNA reads TGTGCCAGCAGTTACTTGAGTTCGAGACACGTAAGCCCTTCAAGCACAGATACGCAGTATTTT.

The table lists this clonotype with a few counts. CDR3 protein: CASSPTPNTGELFF. Here the CDR3 DNA reads TGTGCCAGCAGCCCTACACCGAACACCGGGGAGCTGTTTTTT. The chain couples TRBV11-3 to TRBJ2-2; D unclear. V lost 5 bases and J 0 bases, leaving 7 bases between the germline ends. The CDR3 length is 14 residues. Germline CDR1 and CDR2: SGHNT and YENEEA.

This clonotype has a count of ten or more. V is TRBV7-2 and J is TRBJ1-2; 11 bases agree with TRBD1. V shed 4 bases, J shed 4 bases, and the junction held 11 bases outside the gene matches. The V gene's germline CDR1 is SGHTA and CDR2 FQGNSA. This CDR3 comprises 17 residues. CDR3 DNA sequence: TGTGCCAGCAGCTCCCCCGGACAGGGGGCGTTGAGCTATGGCTACACCTTC. It yields the protein CASSSPGQGALSYGYTF.

The chain uses TRBV5-4 and TRBJ1-1; 8 bases match TRBD1. CDR1 is SGHNT and CDR2 is YYREEE in the germline V gene (reference sequence). The CDR3 loop spans 14 amino acids. The V gene end was trimmed by 4 bases and the J gene end by 5 bases; junction bases not matched to a gene: 7. CDR3 residues: CASSPTGAGTEAFF. The CDR3 nucleotides read TGTGCCAGCAGCCCGACAGGGGCGGGGACTGAAGCTTTCTTT.

The V call is TRBV3-1, the J call TRBJ2-5; 8 bases agree with TRBD1. V shed 4 bases and J 4 bases; nucleotides not matched to a gene: 5. CDR1 is LGHDT, CDR2 YNNKEL, per germline (reference sequence). The CDR3 contains 14 residues. CDR3 amino acids: CASSRQGWGETQYF. CDR3 DNA: TGTGCCAGCAGCCGACAGGGGTGGGGAGAGACCCAGTACTTC.

J is TRBJ2-6 and V is TRBV9, with D perhaps matching TRBD2 (7 bases). The ends were cut back, 7 bases at V and 2 bases at J, with 13 bases in the middle. Germline V gives CDR1 SGDLS, CDR2 YYNGEE. The CDR3 covers 15 residues. The CDR3 DNA reads as TGTGCCAGCGGGGGGGAGGGGGCTGGGGCCAACGTCCTGACTTTC. It yields the protein CASGGEGAGANVLTF.

Many counts were recorded for this clonotype. This chain joins TRBV12-3 or TRBV12-4 and TRBJ2-2; 9 bases agree with TRBD2. The V segment lost 5 bases and the J segment 6 bases; nucleotides outside the gene matches: 10. There are 16 residues in the CDR3. CDR3 DNA sequence: TGTGCCAGCAGTCCAAGGGGCGGGAGGGCCCCCGGGGAGCTGTTTTTT. This translates into CASSPRGGRAPGELFF.